This TCR beta chain was recorded in a study of shared clonotypes between healthy human individuals. CDR3 length: 16 amino acids. V was shortened by 2 bases and J by 0 bases, with 10 bases between the two germline ends. From germline, CDR1 is SGHAT and CDR2 FQNNGV. Deep-level running was used for the assay. Sequenced by immunoSEQ multiplex PCR; TCRdb stores in-frame clones only, minus some. The sample carries about 1.1 million clones, 75% to 80% recorded once. The sequenced sample consisted of memory CD4+ T cells from PBMCs. The subset here: CD45RA-negative fraction. This TCR was sampled from a man aged 18 to 35 in good health. Some clones in this sample may be carry-over from other donors' samples. The chain employs TRBV11-2 and TRBJ2-2; D is undetermined. The CDR3 loop reads CASSLSLQPNTGELFF. The CDR3 coding sequence is TGTGCCAGCAGCTTATCTCTACAGCCGAACACCGGGGAGCTGTTTTTT. Complete variable domain (other parts from reference TRBV11-2 and TRBJ2-2): EAGVAQSPRYKIIEKRQSVAFWCNPISGHATLYWYQQILGQGPKLLIQFQNNGVVDDSQLPKDRFSAERLKGVDSTLKIQPAKLEDSAVYLCASSLSLQPNTGELFFGEGSRLTVL.